Each of the 21 T cell receptor beta chains below was sequenced from the same sample in a study of cytomegalovirus exposure and HLA in healthy donors. Libraries were prepared by immunoSEQ multiplex PCR; TCRdb keeps only in-frame clonotypes and omits some of them. Here the sample spans 200,000 or so clones, around four fifths being singletons. The sequenced sample was PBMCs. The receptors were sampled from a young woman in good health and CMV-seronegative.

The chain combines TRBV6-4 with TRBJ1-6, with TRBD1 as a possible D gene (6 bases). Trimming shortened V by 4 bases and J by 6 bases, and 10 bases separated the two germline ends. The germline V gene has CDR1 MRHNA and CDR2 SNTAGT. CDR3 size: 14 residues. CDR3 in amino acids: CASSARGGNSPLHF. The CDR3, as DNA: TGTGCCAGCAGTGCCAGGGGCGGTAATTCACCCCTCCACTTT.

CDR3 sequence reads: CAWSQSGAFGYTF. The CDR3 DNA reads TGTGCCTGGAGTCAATCAGGGGCATTTGGCTACACCTTC. The chain carries TRBV30 and TRBJ1-2; D perhaps matches TRBD1 (6 bases). This CDR3 spans 13 amino acids. In germline, CDR1 is GTSNPN, CDR2 SVGIG (reference sequence). Deletions cut 2 bases from V and 7 bases from J, with 14 bases between.

This chain links TRBV10-2 with TRBJ2-3; 7 nucleotides align to TRBD1. J lost 1 base, V lost 2 bases, and 6 bases had no gene match. The CDR3 consists of 16 residues. Germline loops: CDR1 WSHSY, CDR2 SAAADI. The CDR3 DNA follows: TGCGCCAGCAGTGAGGACAGGGTGAGGGGCACAGATACGCAGTATTTT. Protein product: CASSEDRVRGTDTQYF.

The chain recombines TRBV9 with TRBJ1-5; D is unclear. This CDR3 comprises 15 residues. The germline V and J ends were trimmed by 4 bases and 1 base, with 12 bases remaining between them. Looked up from germline, CDR1 is SGDLS and CDR2 is YYNGEE. The CDR3 DNA is TGTGCCAGCAGCCCCTCGTCAGTGAGCAATCAGCCCCAGCATTTT. Translation gives CASSPSSVSNQPQHF. Full variable domain (outside the CDR3, taken from reference TRBV9 and TRBJ1-5): DSGVTQTPKHLITATGQRVTLRCSPRSGDLSVYWYQQSLDQGLQFLIQYYNGEERAKGNILERFSAQQFPDLHSELNLSSLELGDSALYFCASSPSSVSNQPQHFGDGTRLSIL.

The chain combines TRBV5-4 with TRBJ1-4; 7 bases map to TRBD1. CDR1 is SGHNT, CDR2 YYREEE, per germline (reference sequence). The CDR3 has 16 amino acids. J lost 0 bases, V lost 4 bases, and 6 bases had no gene match. The CDR3 spells CASSTGTVATNEKLFF. Written as DNA, the CDR3 is TGTGCCAGCAGCACCGGGACAGTTGCAACTAATGAAAAACTGTTTTTT.

The gene calls are TRBV5-4 and TRBJ1-3; D gene unclear. Trimming cost V 5 bases and J 0 bases, with 6 bases left between them. The CDR3 is 13 amino acids. Germline V lookup: CDR1 SGHNT, CDR2 YYREEE (reference sequence). In DNA, the CDR3 is TGTGCCAGCAGTCAACTCTCTGGAAACACCATATATTTT. Its protein is CASSQLSGNTIYF.

This sequence joins TRBV28 and TRBJ1-5; D gene unclear. CDR1 is MDHEN, CDR2 SYDVKM, per germline. The germline V and J ends were trimmed by 2 bases and 4 bases, with 18 bases remaining between them. This CDR3 contains 17 residues. Here the CDR3 DNA reads TGTGCCAGCAGTTTAAGAGTATTGGCAGGTGGGAATCAGCCCCAGCATTTT. Translating it yields CASSLRVLAGGNQPQHF.

This chain links TRBV27 with TRBJ2-2, with D possibly matching TRBD1 (5 bases). CDR1 is MNHEY, CDR2 SMNVEV, per germline (reference sequence). The CDR3 extends over 19 amino acids. Trimming removed 3 bases from V and 3 bases from J, with 23 bases in between. CDR3 sequence (DNA): TGTGCCAGCAGTTTTTTTAGTCCAGGGTTGTATTCGGACACCGGGGAGCTGTTTTTT. Its translation: CASSFFSPGLYSDTGELFF.

This rearrangement joins TRBV19 to TRBJ2-7; TRBD2 matches at 11 bases. After removal of 6 bases from V and 4 bases from J, the junction contained 8 bases not matched to a gene. CDR3 length: 15 amino acids. The germline V gene has CDR1 LNHDA and CDR2 SQIVND (reference sequence). This CDR3 is CASSDPGLADYEQYF. CDR3 coding DNA: TGTGCCAGTAGCGACCCGGGACTAGCGGATTACGAGCAGTACTTC.

The rearrangement links TRBV30 to TRBJ1-5; D gene unclear. With 2 bases removed from V and 7 bases from J, the gap between germline ends came to 18 bases. This CDR3 spans 15 amino acids. Germline V gene lookup returns CDR1 GTSNPN and CDR2 SVGIG (reference sequence). This chain's CDR3 is CAWSPALQRRQPQHF. The CDR3 nucleotides read TGTGCCTGGAGTCCGGCTTTACAACGGAGACAGCCCCAGCATTTT. Filled out from reference TRBV30 and TRBJ1-5, the complete variable domain reads SQTIHQWPATLVQPVGSPLSLECTVEGTSNPNLYWYRQAAGRGLQLLFYSVGIGQISSEVPQNLSASRPQDRQFILSSKKLLLSDSGFYLCAWSPALQRRQPQHFGDGTRLSIL.

This clone was observed a few times. The chain joins TRBV4-1 to TRBJ2-1; D unresolved. The V end lost 0 bases, the J end lost 8 bases, and 8 bases lay between the germline ends. The CDR3 is 13 amino acids. Germline CDR1 MGHRA, CDR2 YSYEKL. This CDR3 reads CASSQELGHEQFF. As DNA, the CDR3 is TGCGCCAGCAGCCAAGAATTAGGACATGAGCAGTTCTTC.

The chain combines TRBV5-4 with TRBJ2-7, with D hard to call. The CDR3 is made up of 12 amino acids. Germline CDR1 is SGHNT and CDR2 is YYREEE (reference sequence). Between the trimmed V and J ends, which lost 3 bases and 6 bases, there was a span of 10 bases. CDR3 bases: TGTGCCAGCAGCTGGCCCCTTAGCGAGCAGTACTTC. Its protein product is CASSWPLSEQYF.

V gene TRBV6-1 combines with J gene TRBJ1-4; no reliable D call. V lost 4 bases and J 8 bases, leaving 17 bases between the germline ends. The CDR3 extends over 15 amino acids. Germline CDR1 and CDR2: MNHNS and SASEGT. CDR3 loop: CASSVPGRGGEKLFF. DNA for the CDR3: TGTGCCAGCAGTGTGCCTGGCCGGGGAGGGGAAAAACTGTTTTTT.

This clone was counted a few times. The chain joins TRBV30 to TRBJ1-6, with D possibly TRBD1 on 6 matching bases. V lost 5 bases, J lost 10 bases, and 12 bases lay in between. The germline V gene has CDR1 GTSNPN and CDR2 SVGIG (reference sequence). The CDR3 totals 12 residues. In nucleotides, the CDR3 is TGTGCCTGGGGACAGTCGGGATCACCCCTCCACTTT. The encoded protein is CAWGQSGSPLHF.

The chain uses TRBV6-1 and TRBJ1-5; unclear D gene. The CDR3 length is 14 residues. Germline CDR1 MNHNS, CDR2 SASEGT. V lost 7 bases and J 13 bases, leaving 23 bases between the germline ends. CDR3 amino acids: CASTGPRELGSQHF. The CDR3 DNA reads as TGTGCCAGCACCGGGCCCCGTGAGTTGGGGTCTCAGCATTTT.

This sequence joins TRBV2 and TRBJ2-4, with 7 bases that match TRBD1. Germline V gives CDR1 SNHLY, CDR2 FYNNEI. CDR3 length equals 14 residues. V gave up 5 bases and J gave up 1 base; unmatched junction bases: 2. The CDR3 DNA sequence: TGTGCCAGCAGTCCGGGACAGGCCAAAAACATTCAGTACTTC. Residues: CASSPGQAKNIQYF.

This sequence joins TRBV27 and TRBJ2-7; D might be TRBD1 or TRBD2, each matching 5 bases. Germline loops: CDR1 MNHEY, CDR2 SMNVEV (reference sequence). V gave up 3 bases and J gave up 6 bases, with 21 bases separating them. This CDR3 is built from 16 residues. The CDR3 loop is CASSFSLGPGVFEQYF. Written as DNA, the CDR3 is TGTGCCAGCAGTTTCAGTTTGGGGCCCGGGGTTTTCGAGCAGTACTTC.

This chain joins TRBV27 and TRBJ2-2; tentatively, D is TRBD1 (7 bases). Germline assignment: CDR1 MNHEY and CDR2 SMNVEV (reference sequence). CDR3 length: 17 residues. The ends were cut back, 2 bases at V and 2 bases at J, with 15 bases in the middle. The DNA of the CDR3 is TGTGCCAGCAGTTTAAGACGGGGGACAGTTAACACCGGGGAGCTGTTTTTT. Translation: CASSLRRGTVNTGELFF.

This chain uses TRBV29-1 with TRBJ2-2, with a weak D call TRBD2 (7 bases). Trimming took 1 base from V and 3 from J, leaving 9 bases between them. Looked up from germline, CDR1 is SQVTM and CDR2 is ANQGSEA. This CDR3 comprises 14 residues. CDR3 DNA: TGCAGCGTTGAAGGAGGGGGGGACACCGGGGAGCTGTTTTTT. Translation: CSVEGGGDTGELFF.

The rearrangement uses TRBV12-5 and TRBJ1-5; D is undetermined. Germline-derived CDR1 and CDR2 are LGHNT and FRNRAP. The CDR3 is 15 amino acids. V was clipped by 7 bases and J by 0 bases, with 13 bases between them. In DNA, the CDR3 is TGTGCTAGTGAAGTGGGAACGGTTAGCAATCAGCCCCAGCATTTT. Translation gives CASEVGTVSNQPQHF.

This clone was counted ten times or more. V and J are TRBV28 and TRBJ1-5; D not resolved. The CDR3 has 15 residues. Deletions cut 2 bases from V and 2 bases from J, with 10 bases between. Germline values: CDR1 MDHEN, CDR2 SYDVKM. The CDR3 loop is CASSLGVQGNQPQHF. The CDR3 nucleotides are TGTGCCAGCAGTTTAGGGGTTCAGGGCAATCAGCCCCAGCATTTT.